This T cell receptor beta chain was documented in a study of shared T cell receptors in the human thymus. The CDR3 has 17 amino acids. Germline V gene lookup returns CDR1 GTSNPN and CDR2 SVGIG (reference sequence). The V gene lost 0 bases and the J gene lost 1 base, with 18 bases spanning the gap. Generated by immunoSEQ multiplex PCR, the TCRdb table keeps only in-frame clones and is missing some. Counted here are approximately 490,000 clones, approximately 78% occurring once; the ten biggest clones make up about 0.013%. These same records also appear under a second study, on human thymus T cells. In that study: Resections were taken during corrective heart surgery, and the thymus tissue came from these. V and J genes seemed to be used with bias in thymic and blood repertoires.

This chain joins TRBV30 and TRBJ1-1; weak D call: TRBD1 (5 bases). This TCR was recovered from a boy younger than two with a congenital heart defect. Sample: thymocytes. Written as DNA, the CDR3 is TGTGCCTGGAGTGTACTCGGTCCGGGGGAGAAGAACACTGAAGCTTTCTTT. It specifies CAWSVLGPGEKNTEAFF.